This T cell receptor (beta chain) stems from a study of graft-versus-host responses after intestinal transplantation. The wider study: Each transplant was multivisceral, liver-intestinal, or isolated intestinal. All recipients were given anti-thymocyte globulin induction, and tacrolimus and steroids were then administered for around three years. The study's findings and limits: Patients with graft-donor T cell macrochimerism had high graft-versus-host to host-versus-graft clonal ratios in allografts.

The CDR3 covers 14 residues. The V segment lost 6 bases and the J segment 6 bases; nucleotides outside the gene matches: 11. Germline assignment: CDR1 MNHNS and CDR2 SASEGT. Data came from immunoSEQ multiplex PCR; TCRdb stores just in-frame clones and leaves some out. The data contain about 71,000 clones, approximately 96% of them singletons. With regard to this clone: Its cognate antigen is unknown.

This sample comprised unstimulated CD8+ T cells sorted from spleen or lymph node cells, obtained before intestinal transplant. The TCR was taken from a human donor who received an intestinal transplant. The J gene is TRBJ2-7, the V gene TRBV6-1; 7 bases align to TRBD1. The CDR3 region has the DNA TGTGCCAGCAGCTACAACCCGACAGGGTTCGAGCAGTACTTC. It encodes CASSYNPTGFEQYF.